This entry lists 26 T cell receptor beta chains sequenced from one sample in a study of blood T cell repertoires in COVID-19. Libraries were prepared by immunoSEQ multiplex PCR; TCRdb keeps only in-frame clonotypes and omits some of them. The data contain about 120,000 clones, approximately 80% of them singletons. The sequencing sample was made of peripheral blood. All receptors derive from a human donor in a cohort sampled during active COVID-19.

V gene TRBV5-5 combines with J gene TRBJ1-2, with 11 bases identical to TRBD1. V was clipped by 0 bases and J by 8 bases; unmatched bases: 6. The V gene's germline CDR1 is SGHKS and CDR2 YYEKEE (reference sequence). This CDR3 has 15 amino acids. CDR3 sequence reads: CASSLEGTGGRGYTF. CDR3 nucleotide sequence: TGTGCCAGCAGCTTGGAAGGGACAGGGGGTAGAGGCTACACCTTC.

A few counts support this clone. The rearrangement uses TRBV5-1 and TRBJ2-5, with D possibly being TRBD2 (5 bases). The CDR3 covers 16 residues. Per the germline V gene, CDR1 is SGHRS and CDR2 is YFSETQ. V dropped 1 base and J dropped 2 bases, with 15 bases sitting between them. The CDR3 DNA reads TGCGCCAGCAGCTTGCTGGAGGCTAGTGTACAAGAGACCCAGTACTTC. Its protein is CASSLLEASVQETQYF.

This chain links TRBV7-2 with TRBJ2-1; 8 positions agree with TRBD2. V gave up 1 base and J gave up 8 bases; unmatched junction bases: 10. CDR1 and CDR2 from the germline V gene are SGHTA and FQGNSA. CDR3 length: 16 residues. CDR3 DNA sequence: TGTGCCAGCAGCTTAGTACCGGGGGGGGGCATGTATGAGCAGTTCTTC. Translated, it gives CASSLVPGGGMYEQFF.

The V call is TRBV4-2, the J call TRBJ1-3; 8 bases are shared with TRBD1. The CDR3 is made up of 14 amino acids. Germline V gene sequence: CDR1 LGHNA, CDR2 YNFKEQ. Trimming at V came to 6 bases and at J to 0 bases, leaving 1 base not matched to a gene. The CDR3 spells CASRDRGSGNTIYF. The CDR3 nucleotides are TGTGCCAGCAGAGACAGGGGCTCTGGAAACACCATATATTTT.

The chain has TRBV28 and TRBJ2-7, with D maybe TRBD1 (6 bases). The germline V and J ends were trimmed by 4 bases and 2 bases, with 21 bases remaining between them. CDR1 and CDR2 (germline): MDHEN, SYDVKM. The CDR3 loop spans 17 amino acids. CDR3 sequence (DNA): TGTGCCAGCAGTTCGGGGTCAGGGGCGTGGGGCGCCTACGAGCAGTACTTC. It specifies CASSSGSGAWGAYEQYF.

The chain combines TRBV6-2 or TRBV6-3 with TRBJ2-5; TRBD1 agrees at 7 bases. The CDR3 has 15 residues. The germline V gene has CDR1 MNHEY and CDR2 SVGEGT. V trimming: 4 bases; J trimming: 2 bases; junction bases outside the gene matches: 7. In nucleotides, the CDR3 is TGTGCCAGCAGTTCGGGACAGAGAGTACAAGAGACCCAGTACTTC. Translation: CASSSGQRVQETQYF.

CDR3 sequence reads: CASSWDRSYGYTF. The CDR3 DNA reads as TGCGCCAGCAGCTGGGACAGGAGCTATGGCTACACCTTC. The chain has TRBV5-1 and TRBJ1-2, with 8 bases identical to TRBD1. Germline V gene lookup returns CDR1 SGHRS and CDR2 YFSETQ. Germline trimming cut 3 bases from V and 4 bases from J; bases unmatched to any gene: 2. The CDR3 loop spans 13 amino acids.

The chain couples TRBV18 to TRBJ1-4; 11 bases line up with TRBD1. V lost 2 bases, J lost 5 bases, and 1 base stayed unmatched. In germline, CDR1 is KGHSH, CDR2 LQKENI. This CDR3 comprises 15 residues. The DNA for the CDR3 is TGTGCCAGCTCACCAGGGACAGGGGGAAATGAAAAACTGTTTTTT. The encoded protein is CASSPGTGGNEKLFF.

The rearrangement uses TRBV6-2 or TRBV6-3 and TRBJ1-5; tentative D call: TRBD1 (5 bases). The germline gives CDR1 MNHEY, CDR2 SVGEGT. V was trimmed by 0 bases and J by 0 bases, leaving 15 bases between them. This CDR3 spans 18 amino acids. This CDR3 reads CASSYSRGTVYSNQPQHF. DNA for the CDR3: TGTGCCAGCAGTTACTCCCGCGGGACTGTGTATAGCAATCAGCCCCAGCATTTT.

The chain recombines TRBV6-5 with TRBJ2-5; 11 nucleotides line up with TRBD1. Germline V gene data show CDR1 as MNHEY and CDR2 as SVGAGI. The CDR3 has 13 residues. V lost 5 bases to trimming and J lost 9 bases; unmatched junction nucleotides: 5. DNA for the CDR3: TGTGCCAGCAGTCCCGGACAGGGGGCAGCCCAGTACTTC. It yields the protein CASSPGQGAAQYF.

The chain links TRBV28 to TRBJ1-1, with D tentatively TRBD1 (6 bases). The V gene lost 3 bases and the J gene lost 3 bases, with 14 bases spanning the gap. This CDR3 comprises 15 residues. The germline CDR1 and CDR2 sequences are MDHEN and SYDVKM. CDR3: CASSFLGGVDTEAFF. CDR3 nucleotide sequence: TGTGCCAGCAGTTTTTTAGGGGGGGTGGACACTGAAGCTTTCTTT.

The rearrangement links TRBV19 to TRBJ1-5, with 12 bases aligning to TRBD1. Germline CDR1 and CDR2: LNHDA and SQIVND (reference sequence). Germline trimming cut 6 bases from V and 2 bases from J; bases unmatched to any gene: 8. This CDR3 comprises 17 residues. The CDR3 spells CASRGTGGRQGNQPQHF. Here the CDR3 DNA reads TGTGCCAGTAGGGGGACAGGGGGCCGCCAGGGCAATCAGCCCCAGCATTTT.

Only one count was recorded for this clone. The chain is built from TRBV6-2 or TRBV6-3 and TRBJ1-1; the D gene is possibly TRBD1 (6 bases). The CDR3 totals 17 residues. Between the trimmed V and J ends, which lost 0 bases and 1 base, there was a span of 15 bases. From germline, CDR1 is MNHEY and CDR2 SVGEGT. This CDR3 is CASSYSKGGPWNTEAFF. The CDR3 DNA reads as TGTGCCAGCAGTTACTCGAAAGGGGGACCTTGGAACACTGAAGCTTTCTTT.

The chain combines TRBV3-1 (or the pseudogene TRBV3-2) with TRBJ2-7; TRBD2 is a possible D gene (7 bases). CDR3 size: 15 residues. From germline, CDR1 is LGHDT and CDR2 YNNKEL (reference sequence). Trimming cost V 5 bases and J 6 bases, with 20 bases left between them. The DNA of the CDR3 is TGTGCCAGCAGCGGTTTGGCGGGGGCGGCCTCCGAGCAGTACTTC. Its translation is CASSGLAGAASEQYF.

The chain employs TRBV5-1 and TRBJ2-1, with 7 bases aligning to TRBD2. Germline trimming cut 2 bases from V and 5 bases from J; bases unmatched to any gene: 7. The germline V gene has CDR1 SGHRS and CDR2 YFSETQ. The CDR3 is made up of 15 amino acids. This CDR3 reads CASSLSLAANNEQFF. The CDR3 DNA reads TGCGCCAGCAGCTTAAGTCTAGCGGCCAACAATGAGCAGTTCTTC.

The V and J genes are TRBV7-8 and TRBJ2-7; D unclear. The CDR3 is 13 residues long. Germline CDR1 reads SGHVS; CDR2 reads FQNEAQ. The germline V and J ends were trimmed by 7 bases and 5 bases, with 15 bases remaining between them. The DNA for the CDR3 is TGTGCCAGCATCCCCGGTGCTTTCAACGAGCAGTACTTC. This sequence encodes CASIPGAFNEQYF.

This clone showed up just once. This rearrangement joins TRBV6-1 to TRBJ1-3; no reliable D call. The V end lost 0 bases, the J end lost 0 bases, and 9 bases lay between the germline ends. This CDR3 comprises 16 residues. Germline V gives CDR1 MNHNS, CDR2 SASEGT. CDR3 in amino acids: CASSEAPPGSGNTIYF. CDR3 DNA: TGTGCCAGCAGTGAAGCCCCCCCAGGCTCTGGAAACACCATATATTTT.

The rearrangement links TRBV4-1 to TRBJ1-2; D possibly corresponds to TRBD1 (6 bases). This CDR3 has 15 residues. Germline-derived CDR1 and CDR2 are MGHRA and YSYEKL. Trimming left V 1 base short and J 1 base short, with 10 bases between. Here the CDR3 reads CASSQGGGSNYGYTF. As DNA, the CDR3 is TGCGCCAGCAGCCAAGGAGGGGGAAGTAACTATGGCTACACCTTC.

V gene TRBV2 combines with J gene TRBJ1-2; TRBD1 matches 8 bases. The germline V gene has CDR1 SNHLY and CDR2 FYNNEI. J was trimmed by 3 bases and V by 5 bases; bases with no gene match: 8. This CDR3 is built from 15 residues. The DNA of the CDR3 is TGTGCCAGCAGTCCCGGGACAGGAGCCTACTATGGCTACACCTTC. Residues: CASSPGTGAYYGYTF.

The chain uses TRBV5-6 and TRBJ2-2; D perhaps matches TRBD1 (5 bases). Germline lookup yields CDR1 SGHDT and CDR2 YYEEEE. V lost 3 bases and J lost 2, with 11 bases in between. The CDR3 totals 15 residues. CDR3 in amino acids: CASSWTHINTGELFF. DNA for the CDR3: TGTGCCAGCAGCTGGACACATATAAACACCGGGGAGCTGTTTTTT.

This clone was found a few times. The V call is TRBV5-1, the J call TRBJ2-2, with TRBD1 matching over 7 bases. Unmatched junction bases numbered 6, after V lost 1 base and J lost 3 bases. Germline lookup yields CDR1 SGHRS and CDR2 YFSETQ. There are 16 residues in the CDR3. This CDR3 reads CASSLSGQSDTGELFF. CDR3 in DNA: TGCGCCAGCAGCTTGTCGGGACAGTCGGACACCGGGGAGCTGTTTTTT.

V gene TRBV2 combines with J gene TRBJ1-4; 9 positions agree with TRBD1. Germline CDR1 reads SNHLY; CDR2 reads FYNNEI. This CDR3 spans 14 amino acids. Trimming removed 6 bases from V and 8 bases from J; junction bases left unmatched: 7. Here the CDR3 DNA reads TGTGCCAGCAGCTCCGACAGGGGGGACGAAAAACTGTTTTTT. The encoded protein is CASSSDRGDEKLFF.

The genes are TRBV20-1 and TRBJ2-7, with a tentative D call TRBD2 (5 bases). Trimming took 3 bases from V and 0 from J, leaving 9 bases between them. Germline CDR1 DFQATT, CDR2 SNEGSKA (reference sequence). The CDR3 has 13 residues. The CDR3 coding sequence is TGCAGTGCTAGTCGAGGGCTCTCCTACGAGCAGTACTTC. Translated: CSASRGLSYEQYF.

The chain joins TRBV19 to TRBJ1-5; tentative D call: TRBD1 (6 bases). The V gene's germline CDR1 is LNHDA and CDR2 SQIVND (reference sequence). The V gene lost 2 bases and the J gene lost 2 bases, with 10 bases spanning the gap. There are 15 residues in the CDR3. CDR3 sequence: CASSISRGGNQPQHF. The CDR3 coding sequence is TGTGCCAGTAGTATATCCAGGGGAGGCAATCAGCCCCAGCATTTT.

The chain links TRBV3-1 (or the pseudogene TRBV3-2) to TRBJ2-1; 10 positions match TRBD2. V lost 3 bases, J lost 7 bases, and 9 bases stayed unmatched. CDR1 and CDR2 from the germline V gene are LGHDT and YNNKEL (reference sequence). CDR3 size: 16 residues. The CDR3: CASSQVTSGARNEQFF. As DNA, the CDR3 is TGTGCCAGCAGCCAGGTTACTAGCGGGGCGCGGAATGAGCAGTTCTTC.

The V call is TRBV11-2, the J call TRBJ1-1, with 7 bases identical to TRBD1. In germline, CDR1 is SGHAT, CDR2 FQNNGV. Germline trimming cut 6 bases from V and 0 bases from J; bases unmatched to any gene: 7. CDR3 size: 15 residues. The DNA of the CDR3 is TGTGCCAGCAGTTATACAGGGGTAATGAACACTGAAGCTTTCTTT. Its protein is CASSYTGVMNTEAFF.